The rows below give T cell receptor beta chains drawn from one sample of a study of response to subunit inactivated influenza vaccine. TCRdb redid the calling of the RT-PCR reads with MiXCR, one entry per CDR3 protein. The table lists more than 550,000 distinct CDR3 sequences, approximately 11% of them singletons. These same data were also listed under a study on T cells expressing NK-cell markers.

Sequences were derived from PBMCs from blood, sampled on the day of vaccination. The receptors here all came from a man aged 50 to 59 who received an inactivated influenza vaccine. The CDR3 runs from the conserved cysteine through the conserved F or W. A D gene is named only where the DNA matches it firmly. Rows give clone size only sometimes, using once, few, many, or a class for an expanded clone.

cdr3_nt	cdr3_aa	v_call	j_call	clone_size	d_call
TGCGCCAGCAGCTTGGACCCGACAGGGTCTGGAAACACCATATATTTT	CASSLDPTGSGNTIYF	TRBV5-1	TRBJ1-3	few	TRBD1
TGCGCCAGCAGCTCTAGCGGGGAGACTAACAATGAGCAGTTCTTC	CASSSSGETNNEQFF	TRBV5-1	TRBJ2-1	few	TRBD2
TGCAGCGTTGATCTAGAGACCGACCATTACAATGAGCAGTTCTTC	CSVDLETDHYNEQFF	TRBV29-1	TRBJ2-1	few	NA
TGTGCCAGCAGTATTGGGGGGAGGGGTGAGCAGTTCTTC	CASSIGGRGEQFF	TRBV12-3/TRBV12-4	TRBJ2-1	few	TRBD2
TGCGCCAGCAGCCAACAGGGCTCCAAAAACATTCAGTACTTC	CASSQQGSKNIQYF	TRBV4-1	TRBJ2-4	few	NA
TGTGCCAGCAGCGTAACCGGGACTAGCGGGCAGACCCAGTACTTC	CASSVTGTSGQTQYF	TRBV9	TRBJ2-5	NA	TRBD2
TGCAGCGTTGATAAGGGAAACACTGAAGCTTTCTTT	CSVDKGNTEAFF	TRBV29-1	TRBJ1-1	few	NA
TGTGCCAGCAGTTTGACAGGGGGTTTTCAGCCCCAGCATTTT	CASSLTGGFQPQHF	TRBV12-3/TRBV12-4	TRBJ1-5	NA	TRBD1
TGCAGCCTCGAACTAGCGGGAGGGAAGGCCTACAATGAGCAGTTCTTC	CSLELAGGKAYNEQFF	TRBV29-1	TRBJ2-1	NA	TRBD2
TGCAGCGTTGTTTGGGGTAGTGGCGGGGAGCTGTTTTTT	CSVVWGSGGELFF	TRBV29-1	TRBJ2-2	NA	NA
TGTGCCAGCAGCTTAGAATCGCGGGGGGCGGGGGAGCAGTACTTC	CASSLESRGAGEQYF	TRBV7-2	TRBJ2-7	NA	TRBD2
TGTGCCAGCAGCCCCTGGACTAGCGGGTCCTACAATGAGCAGTTCTTC	CASSPWTSGSYNEQFF	TRBV7-2	TRBJ2-1	NA	TRBD2
TGTGCCAGCAGCCTTACAAGGATCGCAACTGATGAAAAACTGTTTTTT	CASSLTRIATDEKLFF	TRBV27	TRBJ1-4	NA	NA
TGTGCCAGCAGTTTATGGAGACAGGGGGCAGATGGGGCCAACGTCCTGACTTTC	CASSLWRQGADGANVLTF	TRBV28	TRBJ2-6	few	TRBD1
TGTGCCAGCAGCCAAGATGGGGCCAGACCTAACTATGGCTACACCTTC	CASSQDGARPNYGYTF	TRBV3-1	TRBJ1-2	few	NA
TGTGCCAGCAGCTTTCCGGGGCAGCGGCTCTTCAATGAGCAGTTCTTC	CASSFPGQRLFNEQFF	TRBV7-2	TRBJ2-1	many	NA
TGCGCCAGCAGCTTGGGGTGGGACAGGGGGACTTACAATGAGCAGTTCTTC	CASSLGWDRGTYNEQFF	TRBV5-1	TRBJ2-1	many	TRBD1
TGTGCCAGCAGCCGATTCCGGGACTTTACCTACGAGCAGTACTTC	CASSRFRDFTYEQYF	TRBV7-8	TRBJ2-7	NA	NA
TGTGCCAGCATCACATCGGGACTTATCGCTGAAGCTTTCTTT	CASITSGLIAEAFF	TRBV12-3/TRBV12-4	TRBJ1-1	few	NA
TGTGCCAGCAGCGAAAGACAGGGGGCTTCCTACGAGCAGTACTTC	CASSERQGASYEQYF	TRBV9	TRBJ2-7	NA	TRBD1
TGTGCCAGCAACCTTGAGGTGGGATCACCCCTCCACTTT	CASNLEVGSPLHF	TRBV7-9	TRBJ1-6	few	NA
TGTGCTAGTGGTTTGGTACGTCGCTACGAGCAGTACTTC	CASGLVRRYEQYF	TRBV12-5	TRBJ2-7	few	NA
TGCGCCAGCAGCTTGGAGGTGACCGAAAACTATGGCTACACCTTC	CASSLEVTENYGYTF	TRBV5-1	TRBJ1-2	few	NA
TGTGCCAGCAGCTTAGATGGGACAGGGTTGAACACTGAAGCTTTCTTT	CASSLDGTGLNTEAFF	TRBV7-2	TRBJ1-1	many	TRBD1
TGTGCCAGCAGTGAGGGAGCGGCCCCTTCAGATACGCAGTATTTT	CASSEGAAPSDTQYF	TRBV2	TRBJ2-3	few	NA
TGCGCCAGCAGCTTGGTTGGGCGGACTGAAGCTTTCTTT	CASSLVGRTEAFF	TRBV5-1	TRBJ1-1	many	NA